The following is a T cell receptor (beta chain) sequence with its context. Its antigen is unknown. It is likely a read error, because the conserved phenylalanine at the end of the CDR3 is missing. Because the CDR3's place on the DNA is in doubt, the DNA is left out and the CDR3 is given as listed by TCRdb. This specimen belongs to a study of T-cell memory formation after mild COVID-19. Turning to the study itself: In these data, TCR clusters were largely donor specific. Overall study findings and caveats: The study found balanced CD4/CD8 in clones contracting day 15 to 85 and a CD4+ lean in later expanders. Memory sampled before infection contained some responding clones, suggesting cross-reactive memory joined. Researchers report contracting CD4+ clones mostly in CM and EM, with CD8+ clones in EMRA.

Each CDR3 protein gets one entry after TCRdb re-called the 5' RACE reads with MiXCR. Among roughly 190,000 distinct CDR3 sequences listed, around 27% were seen once. This TCR came from an adult woman who had mild COVID-19 (a few samples of this study predate the infection). Cell type and time point are not known. Sequenced material: PBMCs or a T cell subset sorted from them (not recorded which).

The CDR3 region is CSARLESGAYL. The chain uses TRBV20-1 and TRBJ2-1; the table gives TRBD2 as D, unverified against the DNA. Germline CDR1 is DFQATT and CDR2 is SNEGSKA (reference sequence). The CDR3 numbers 11 amino acids, ends counted.